The 9 T cell receptor beta chains below were found in one sample sequenced in a study of cytomegalovirus exposure and HLA in healthy donors. PCR involved 60 Vbeta and 13 Jbeta primers. Using immunoSEQ multiplex PCR, the repertoire was profiled, and TCRdb retains in-frame clones only, with some absent. The profile covers roughly 110,000 clones, with roughly four fifths appearing a single time and roughly 2.3% taken by the ten largest. Sequencing was done on a sample of PBMCs. The receptors here all came from a man aged 18 to 29 in good health and CMV-seronegative.

This chain uses TRBV5-4 with TRBJ2-4; 8 bases match TRBD2. V lost 4 bases to trimming and J lost 0 bases; unmatched junction nucleotides: 9. CDR1 is SGHNT and CDR2 is YYREEE in the germline V gene (reference sequence). The length of the CDR3 is 17 residues. Here the CDR3 DNA reads TGTGCCAGCAGCCCTACACTAGCGGAGCTAGCCAAAAACATTCAGTACTTC. This sequence encodes CASSPTLAELAKNIQYF.

This clone has just one count. The J gene is TRBJ2-5, the V gene TRBV19; possible D gene TRBD2, 6 bases. This CDR3 has 11 residues. V was shortened by 8 bases and J by 5 bases, with 9 bases between the two germline ends. Germline CDR1 reads LNHDA; CDR2 reads SQIVND (reference sequence). CDR3 residues: CASGGHETQYF. The CDR3 nucleotides read TGTGCCAGTGGAGGGCACGAGACCCAGTACTTC.

The rearrangement joins TRBV6-5 to TRBJ1-5; 9 nucleotides align to TRBD1. CDR1 and CDR2 (germline): MNHEY, SVGAGI. The J segment lost 3 bases and the V segment lost 6 bases, leaving 6 bases of the junction unmatched. The CDR3 extends over 15 amino acids. The CDR3: CASSWTGAINQPQHF. The CDR3 bases are TGTGCCAGCAGCTGGACAGGGGCTATCAATCAGCCCCAGCATTTT.

Here the CDR3 DNA reads TGTGCCAGCAGCGTAGATTCGGGGGAGACCCAGTACTTC. It encodes CASSVDSGETQYF. The chain joins TRBV9 to TRBJ2-5, with a tentative D call TRBD2 (5 bases). The CDR3 totals 13 residues. Germline V CDR1 and CDR2: SGDLS, YYNGEE. The V end was cut by 0 bases, the J end by 5 bases, with 8 bases between.

The chain employs TRBV6-1 and TRBJ1-1; 7 bases match TRBD1. The V gene's germline CDR1 is MNHNS and CDR2 SASEGT. The CDR3 is 14 amino acids. The trim removed 1 base at V and 9 bases at J, leaving 8 bases unmatched. The CDR3 nucleotides read TGTGCCAGCAGTGAAGGGACAGGATGGATGAAAGCTTTCTTT. Residues: CASSEGTGWMKAFF.

The chain carries TRBV5-4 and TRBJ2-7; TRBD1 agrees at 7 bases. Germline CDR1 and CDR2: SGHNT and YYREEE (reference sequence). The CDR3 is 15 residues long. The V gene end was trimmed by 4 bases and the J gene end by 3 bases; junction bases not matched to a gene: 10. Here the CDR3 reads CASSQGTEAIYEQYF. DNA for the CDR3: TGTGCCAGCAGCCAGGGGACAGAGGCCATCTACGAGCAGTACTTC.

The chain combines TRBV7-3 with TRBJ2-3, with TRBD2 identical over 10 bases. Germline V gene sequence: CDR1 SGHTA, CDR2 FQGTGA. With V trimmed by 4 bases and J by 6 bases, 10 bases remained unmatched. The CDR3 sequence is 16 residues long. The DNA for the CDR3 is TGTGCCAGCAGCTCCCCCGTAGCGGGGGGCCCGGATACGCAGTATTTT. The encoded protein is CASSSPVAGGPDTQYF.

This clone has just a few counts. The rearrangement uses TRBV7-8 and TRBJ1-2, with 10 positions matching TRBD1. This CDR3 has 16 amino acids. Germline assignment: CDR1 SGHVS and CDR2 FQNEAQ. J gave up 7 bases and V 5 bases, and 13 bases lay outside the gene matches. The CDR3 sequence: CASSHLTGGAICGYTF. The CDR3 DNA sequence: TGTGCCAGCAGCCATTTGACAGGGGGCGCCATTTGTGGCTACACCTTC.

The CDR3 DNA sequence: TGTGCCAGTAGTACCCTCGGGCAGGGGGACACTGAAGCTTTCTTT. Translated, it gives CASSTLGQGDTEAFF. The V gene is TRBV19, the J gene TRBJ1-1; TRBD1 matches 7 bases. The CDR3 runs 15 residues. Unmatched junction bases numbered 8, after V lost 4 bases and J lost 3 bases. The germline V gene has CDR1 LNHDA and CDR2 SQIVND (reference sequence).